This is a list of T cell receptor beta chains from one sample in a study of blood T cell repertoires in COVID-19. Repertoires were generated with immunoSEQ multiplex PCR, while TCRdb's copy carries only in-frame clones and drops some. This repertoire shows under 250,000 clones, about four fifths found once; its top ten account for 3.6%. The specimen sequenced was PBMCs or T cells enriched from blood (not recorded which). The receptors shown here come from a woman between 40 and 55 years old who had been exposed to COVID-19. Each CDR3 is given with its conserved first and last residue. The order of the fields is clone size, V gene, J gene, D gene, CDR3 protein, CDR3 DNA. D genes are given only for firm matches. Size is stated for part of the rows, as once, few or many counts, or as a class when the clone is expanded.

>NA|TRBV19|TRBJ1-4|TRBD1
CASSTGQGAGNEKLFF
TGTGCCAGTAGTACGGGACAGGGGGCCGGTAATGAAAAACTGTTTTTT
>NA|TRBV6-6|TRBJ2-7|TRBD1
CASSQTGDVSYEQYF
TGTGCCAGCAGCCAAACAGGGGACGTCTCCTACGAGCAGTACTTC
>NA|TRBV5-1|TRBJ1-1|NA
CASSLDRVGTEAFF
TGCGCCAGCAGCTTGGACAGGGTGGGGACTGAAGCTTTCTTT
>NA|TRBV2|TRBJ2-1|NA
CASRSRGSTSSYNEQFF
TGTGCCAGCCGATCGCGTGGTTCCACGAGCTCCTACAATGAGCAGTTCTTC
>NA|TRBV10-3|TRBJ2-1|NA
CAITKGTGLNEQFF
TGTGCCATCACCAAAGGGACTGGATTGAATGAGCAGTTCTTC
>NA|TRBV28|TRBJ1-5|TRBD1
CASSYRGLQPQHF
TGTGCCAGCTCTTACAGGGGGCTGCAGCCCCAGCATTTT
>NA|TRBV30|TRBJ1-1|TRBD1
CAWSLTGQGTEAFF
TGTGCCTGGAGTTTGACGGGACAGGGGACTGAAGCTTTCTTT
>NA|TRBV7-8|TRBJ1-6|NA
CASSHLEDNSPLHF
TGTGCCAGCAGCCACTTGGAGGATAATTCACCCCTCCACTTT
>NA|TRBV27|TRBJ2-2|NA
CASSLSDMVNTGELFF
TGTGCCAGCAGTTTATCGGACATGGTGAACACCGGGGAGCTGTTTTTT
>NA|TRBV6-5|TRBJ1-2|NA
CASSYSSREANYGYTF
TGTGCCAGCAGTTACTCGAGCCGGGAGGCTAACTATGGCTACACCTTC
>NA|TRBV30|TRBJ1-6|NA
CAWSDYGANSPLHF
TGTGCCTGGAGTGATTATGGGGCTAATTCACCCCTCCACTTT
>NA|TRBV5-4|TRBJ1-3|NA
CASSLGGDPAGTIYF
TGTGCCAGCAGCTTGGGCGGGGACCCGGCGGGGACCATATATTTT
>NA|TRBV5-1|TRBJ1-1|NA
CASSPTVVGQHTEAFF
TGCGCCAGCAGCCCGACGGTAGTTGGGCAGCACACTGAAGCTTTCTTT
>NA|TRBV28|TRBJ2-6|NA
CASVTGGTGANVLTF
TGTGCCAGCGTAACCGGGGGAACTGGGGCCAACGTCCTGACTTTC
>NA|TRBV4-2|TRBJ2-4|NA
CASSWGVGKNIQYF
TGTGCCAGCAGCTGGGGGGTCGGCAAAAACATTCAGTACTTC
>once|TRBV18|TRBJ1-3|NA
CASSPLDSSSGNTIYF
TGTGCCAGCTCACCCCTAGACTCCTCCTCTGGAAACACCATATATTTT
>once|TRBV7-8|TRBJ1-2|NA
CASSLGRTANYGYTF
TGTGCCAGCAGCTTAGGACGGACAGCTAACTATGGCTACACCTTC
>NA|TRBV11-2|TRBJ2-7|NA
CASSFPTGYEQYF
TGTGCCAGCAGCTTCCCCACAGGATACGAGCAGTACTTC